This entry lists 29 T cell receptor beta chains sequenced from one sample in a study of control samples from healthy donors and cancer patients. Using immunoSEQ multiplex PCR, the repertoire was profiled, and TCRdb retains in-frame clones only, with some absent. Counted here are some 120,000 clones, around 90% occurring once; the ten biggest clones make up 2.5%. Sequencing input: blood. The origin of the receptors is a man between 18 and 35 years old in good health.

The chain employs TRBV4-1 and TRBJ2-7; the match to TRBD1 covers 12 bases. The CDR3 covers 15 residues. J lost 7 bases, V lost 3 bases, and 7 bases had no gene match. The V gene's germline CDR1 is MGHRA and CDR2 YSYEKL. Written as DNA, the CDR3 is TGCGCCAGCAGCCAGCCGGGACAGGGGGCGAGGGAGCAGTACTTC. Amino acid sequence: CASSQPGQGAREQYF.

CDR3 sequence (DNA): TGTGCCAGCAGTGCCACCCTGACAGGGGGCGGTGGCTACACCTTC. Translating gives CASSATLTGGGGYTF. This rearrangement joins TRBV27 to TRBJ1-2; the match to TRBD1 covers 10 bases. Germline CDR1 reads MNHEY; CDR2 reads SMNVEV (reference sequence). The V gene end was trimmed by 5 bases and the J gene end by 7 bases; junction bases not matched to a gene: 10. The length of the CDR3 is 15 residues.

This chain joins TRBV5-6 and TRBJ2-7; D gene unclear. Germline V gene lookup returns CDR1 SGHDT and CDR2 YYEEEE. The CDR3 is 12 amino acids. V lost 3 bases to trimming and J lost 7 bases, with 11 bases between them. The CDR3, as DNA: TGTGCCAGCAGCTCCGTCCTGGGAGAGCAGTACTTC. Translation: CASSSVLGEQYF.

The chain links TRBV7-3 to TRBJ2-5; D is unclear. Trimming cost V 5 bases and J 1 base, with 2 bases left between them. Germline V gene lookup returns CDR1 SGHTA and CDR2 FQGTGA. This CDR3 region has 11 residues. The CDR3 DNA follows: TGTGCCAGCAGCCTCCAAGAGACCCAGTACTTC. It specifies CASSLQETQYF.

The chain carries TRBV29-1 and TRBJ2-5; 9 positions match TRBD2. Germline assignment: CDR1 SQVTM and CDR2 ANQGSEA. V lost 3 bases, J lost 5 bases, and 7 bases stayed unmatched. CDR3 size: 14 residues. CDR3 coding DNA: TGCAGCGTTGATAGGTCTAGCGGGGTCGAGACCCAGTACTTC. Translation gives CSVDRSSGVETQYF.

The chain carries TRBV10-1 and TRBJ2-2, with TRBD1 matching over 7 bases. The CDR3 spans 13 residues. After removal of 7 bases from V and 6 bases from J, the junction contained 5 bases not matched to a gene. The germline V gene has CDR1 WNHNN and CDR2 SYGVQD (reference sequence). The chain's CDR3 is CASKGAGAGELFF. In nucleotides, the CDR3 is TGCGCCAGCAAGGGGGCCGGAGCCGGGGAGCTGTTTTTT.

The J gene is TRBJ2-3, the V gene TRBV21-1; TRBD1 reflects the table's D call only, with no check against the DNA. TRBV21-1 is deemed a pseudogene. This CDR3 region has 14 residues. CDR3 in DNA: TGTGCCAGCAGCAGTCATTGTAGCACAGATACGCAGTATTTT. This encodes CASSSHCSTDTQYF.

V usage is TRBV5-1 and J usage is TRBJ1-3; no clear D. V was shortened by 1 base and J by 0 bases, with 8 bases between the two germline ends. Looked up from germline, CDR1 is SGHRS and CDR2 is YFSETQ. There are 15 residues in the CDR3. Written as DNA, the CDR3 is TGCGCCAGCAGCTTGAGTGAGTACTCTGGAAACACCATATATTTT. This codes for CASSLSEYSGNTIYF. The entire variable domain, with the rest obtained from reference TRBV5-1 and TRBJ1-3, is as follows: KAGVTQTPRYLIKTRGQQVTLSCSPISGHRSVSWYQQTPGQGLQFLFEYFSETQRNKGNFPGRFSGRQFSNSRSEMNVSTLELGDSALYLCASSLSEYSGNTIYFGEGSWLTVV.

The V call is TRBV2, the J call TRBJ2-7; no clear D. Germline CDR1 and CDR2: SNHLY and FYNNEI. There are 12 residues in the CDR3. V lost 4 bases, J lost 4 bases, and 8 bases lay in between. The CDR3 region has the DNA TGTGCCAGCAGTGGGAACCTATACGAGCAGTACTTC. Encoded protein: CASSGNLYEQYF.

This clone was picked up one time. The chain uses TRBV5-6 and TRBJ2-7; 7 positions agree with TRBD1. With V trimmed by 3 bases and J by 2 bases, 5 bases remained unmatched. Germline CDR1 and CDR2: SGHDT and YYEEEE. This CDR3 comprises 14 residues. For the CDR3, the DNA is TGTGCCAGCAGCTCACCCGGGACAGCCTACGAGCAGTACGTC. Residues: CASSSPGTAYEQYV.

This clone was counted once. The V and J genes are TRBV30 and TRBJ2-1, with 8 nucleotides matching TRBD1. With V trimmed by 7 bases and J by 1 base, 21 bases remained unmatched. The CDR3 extends over 19 amino acids. Germline-derived CDR1 and CDR2 are GTSNPN and SVGIG (reference sequence). CDR3 nucleotide sequence: TGTGCCTCCGACGCTGTGGCAGGGGGCAAAGTAAGGTCCTACAATGAGCAGTTCTTC. Its translation is CASDAVAGGKVRSYNEQFF. The whole variable domain, filled in from reference TRBV30 and TRBJ2-1, reads SQTIHQWPATLVQPVGSPLSLECTVEGTSNPNLYWYRQAAGRGLQLLFYSVGIGQISSEVPQNLSASRPQDRQFILSSKKLLLSDSGFYLCASDAVAGGKVRSYNEQFFGPGTRLTVL.

V and J are TRBV23-1 and TRBJ2-5; D call uncertain. TRBV23-1 is given ORF status, its function remaining uncertain. V was pared by 6 bases and J by 4 bases, with 12 bases between. The length of the CDR3 is 13 residues. For the CDR3, the DNA is TGCGCCAGCAGCCCATGGCGCCCAGAGACCCAGTACTTC. This gives the protein CASSPWRPETQYF.

This clone was seen a few times. J is TRBJ2-2 and V is TRBV6-6; D possibly corresponds to TRBD2 (6 bases). The CDR3 has 14 amino acids. Germline assignment: CDR1 MNHNY and CDR2 SVGAGI (reference sequence). With 2 bases removed from V and 4 bases from J, the gap between germline ends came to 8 bases. CDR3 in amino acids: CASSYAGPTGELFF. CDR3 DNA: TGTGCCAGCAGTTACGCGGGACCCACCGGGGAGCTGTTTTTT.

The CDR3 spells CAWSETGETQYF. The CDR3, as DNA: TGTGCCTGGAGCGAGACAGGGGAGACCCAGTACTTC. The chain has TRBV30 and TRBJ2-5, with 7 bases that match TRBD1. J lost 5 bases, V lost 3 bases, and 3 bases had no gene match. The V gene's germline CDR1 is GTSNPN and CDR2 SVGIG (reference sequence). The CDR3 runs 12 residues.

This chain connects TRBV3-1 (or the pseudogene TRBV3-2) to TRBJ1-1; D may be TRBD1 (5 bases). Germline V lookup: CDR1 LGHDT, CDR2 YNNKEL (reference sequence). The CDR3 runs to 15 residues. V shed 4 bases and J shed 4 bases, with 16 bases lying between them. CDR3 in amino acids: CASSPGGTQSTEAFF. CDR3 DNA sequence: TGTGCCAGCAGCCCGGGGGGGACCCAGAGCACTGAAGCTTTCTTT.

In its sample, this clone was seen once. The V and J genes are TRBV5-4 and TRBJ2-6; D unresolved. V lost 1 base, J lost 3 bases, and 2 bases lay in between. Germline lookup yields CDR1 SGHNT and CDR2 YYREEE (reference sequence). CDR3 length: 13 residues. The CDR3 spells CASSLFGANVLTF. For the CDR3, the DNA is TGTGCCAGCAGCTTGTTTGGGGCCAACGTCCTGACTTTC.

The chain uses TRBV3-1 (or the pseudogene TRBV3-2) and TRBJ1-2; a weak D match, TRBD1 (6 bases). Trimming shortened V by 0 bases and J by 8 bases, and 16 bases separated the two germline ends. Germline loops: CDR1 LGHDT, CDR2 YNNKEL (reference sequence). The CDR3 is 15 residues long. CDR3 residues: CASSQDPSSGGGYTF. CDR3 coding DNA: TGTGCCAGCAGCCAAGACCCCTCTTCGGGGGGCGGCTACACCTTC.

The J gene is TRBJ2-2, the V gene TRBV28; D is possibly TRBD1 or TRBD2 (5 bases each). The germline V and J ends were trimmed by 8 bases and 0 bases, with 13 bases remaining between them. CDR1 is MDHEN, CDR2 SYDVKM, per germline. CDR3 length: 15 residues. This CDR3 is CASQTGTTNTGELFF. Written as DNA, the CDR3 is TGTGCCAGCCAAACGGGGACCACGAACACCGGGGAGCTGTTTTTT.

The chain carries TRBV19 and TRBJ1-5; TRBD1 agrees at 8 bases. CDR3 length: 15 residues. The germline CDR1 and CDR2 sequences are LNHDA and SQIVND (reference sequence). With V trimmed by 3 bases and J by 7 bases, 8 bases remained unmatched. For the CDR3, the DNA is TGTGCCAGTAGTATTTGGACAGGGTTCGGGCAGCCCCAGCATTTT. Amino acids: CASSIWTGFGQPQHF.

J is TRBJ1-2 and V is TRBV7-9, with 7 bases that match TRBD1. The germline gives CDR1 SEHNR, CDR2 FQNEAQ (reference sequence). The trim removed 1 base at V and 8 bases at J, leaving 7 bases unmatched. This CDR3 comprises 14 residues. The CDR3: CASSLVGAGGGYTF. DNA for the CDR3: TGTGCCAGCAGCTTAGTTGGGGCAGGGGGAGGCTACACCTTC.

This clone appeared once. The chain is built from TRBV6-5 and TRBJ2-4, with D tentatively TRBD2 (6 bases). This CDR3 comprises 14 residues. Trimming shortened V by 6 bases and J by 15 bases, and 24 bases separated the two germline ends. The germline gives CDR1 MNHEY, CDR2 SVGAGI. The CDR3 protein is CASRDLAGKTLAYF. CDR3 sequence (DNA): TGTGCCAGCAGGGACTTGGCGGGAAAAACCCTCGCGTACTTC.

The V call is TRBV7-8, the J call TRBJ1-5; the D gene is possibly TRBD1 (5 bases). Germline loops: CDR1 SGHVS, CDR2 FQNEAQ. The CDR3 runs 13 residues. Trimming cost V 2 bases and J 6 bases, with 8 bases left between them. The DNA of the CDR3 is TGTGCCAGCAGCTTAAGCAGGGCTCAGCCCCAGCATTTT. It codes for CASSLSRAQPQHF.

The chain uses TRBV3-1 (or the pseudogene TRBV3-2) and TRBJ2-7; 13 nucleotides line up with TRBD2. CDR1 and CDR2 (germline): LGHDT, YNNKEL (reference sequence). The CDR3 is 16 amino acids. The ends lost 6 bases at V and 7 bases at J; junction bases unmatched: 12. In DNA form, the CDR3 reads TGTGCCAGCAGAAGACTAGCGGGAGGTACCTCTGGTGAGCAGTACGTC. It specifies CASRRLAGGTSGEQYV.

J is TRBJ1-3 and V is TRBV18, with TRBD1 matching 7 bases. Germline assignment: CDR1 KGHSH and CDR2 LQKENI. The CDR3 extends over 18 amino acids. J was trimmed by 4 bases and V by 4 bases; bases with no gene match: 16. The CDR3 nucleotides read TGTGCCAGCTCACAAAATCTACGGGAGGGGGCGTTCGGAAACACCATATATTTT. This encodes CASSQNLREGAFGNTIYF.

The genes are TRBV5-8 and TRBJ1-1; no clear D. This CDR3 has 16 residues. V was trimmed by 0 bases and J by 5 bases, leaving 17 bases between them. Per the germline V gene, CDR1 is SGHTS and CDR2 is YDEGEE. The CDR3: CASSLEVKEVRTEAFF. The CDR3 nucleotides are TGTGCCAGCAGCTTGGAGGTTAAGGAGGTGAGGACTGAAGCTTTCTTT.

The rearrangement links TRBV18 to TRBJ2-2; the D gene is possibly TRBD1 (5 bases). The CDR3 has 15 residues. Germline assignment: CDR1 KGHSH and CDR2 LQKENI. V lost 6 bases and J lost 4, with 15 bases in between. CDR3 bases: TGTGCCAGCTCGATGGCCAGGGTGCCCACCGGGGAGCTGTTTTTT. It translates to CASSMARVPTGELFF.

The chain combines TRBV6-2 or TRBV6-3 with TRBJ2-5; no clear D. V gave up 6 bases and J gave up 5 bases, with 10 bases separating them. The CDR3 extends over 12 amino acids. Germline V CDR1 and CDR2: MNHEY, SVGEGT. CDR3 protein: CASSHSPETQYF. The CDR3 nucleotides are TGTGCCAGCAGCCACAGCCCGGAGACCCAGTACTTC.

The chain has TRBV2 and TRBJ1-4; D might be TRBD1 (5 bases). Trimming shortened V by 6 bases and J by 3 bases, and 14 bases separated the two germline ends. The length of the CDR3 is 15 residues. Germline CDR1 is SNHLY and CDR2 is FYNNEI. The CDR3 nucleotides read TGTGCCAGCAGAAGTTTCGGGGGGTCTAATGAAAAACTGTTTTTT. The encoded protein is CASRSFGGSNEKLFF.

This chain connects TRBV11-2 to TRBJ2-5; 8 bases map to TRBD2. The germline V gene has CDR1 SGHAT and CDR2 FQNNGV. The CDR3 length is 16 residues. Trimming cost V 1 base and J 3 bases; bases outside gene matches: 7. The CDR3 protein is CASSLGKGLEKETQYF. The CDR3 DNA follows: TGTGCCAGCAGCTTAGGCAAGGGACTAGAAAAAGAGACCCAGTACTTC. The entire variable domain, with the rest obtained from reference TRBV11-2 and TRBJ2-5, is as follows: EAGVAQSPRYKIIEKRQSVAFWCNPISGHATLYWYQQILGQGPKLLIQFQNNGVVDDSQLPKDRFSAERLKGVDSTLKIQPAKLEDSAVYLCASSLGKGLEKETQYFGPGTRLLVL.